This is a list of T cell receptor beta chains from one sample in a study of cytomegalovirus exposure and HLA in healthy donors. Clones were sequenced by immunoSEQ multiplex PCR, and TCRdb holds only the in-frame ones, with some missing. The sample shows 150,000 to 200,000 clones, approximately 86% of them seen only once. Sequencing input: PBMCs. The origin of the receptors is a woman in her late teens or twenties in good health and CMV-seronegative. Both conserved end residues are part of each CDR3. D genes are given only for firm matches. Clone size is not always given. Where it is, it says once, few, many or a class for expanded clones.

size	D	V	J	CDR3	DNA
few	-	TRBV7-9	TRBJ1-1	CASSLDTNTEAFF	TGTGCCAGCAGCTTGGACACGAACACTGAAGCTTTCTTT
-	TRBD2	TRBV7-3	TRBJ2-1	CASSVSGRAYNEQFF	TGTGCCAGCAGCGTGAGCGGGAGGGCCTACAATGAGCAGTTCTTC
-	TRBD2	TRBV6-5	TRBJ2-7	CASSFVAGESSYEQYF	TGTGCCAGCAGTTTCGTAGCGGGGGAGAGCTCCTACGAGCAGTACTTC
-	-	TRBV10-2	TRBJ2-7	CASSENTGPEQYF	TGCGCCAGCAGTGAAAATACAGGGCCCGAGCAGTACTTC
-	TRBD1	TRBV7-6	TRBJ1-5	CASSSRTGAYNQPQHF	TGTGCCAGCAGCTCCCGGACAGGTGCTTACAATCAGCCCCAGCATTTT
once	TRBD2	TRBV5-1	TRBJ2-5	CASSLELAFETQYF	TGCGCCAGCAGCTTGGAACTAGCGTTCGAGACCCAGTACTTC
few	-	TRBV27	TRBJ1-2	CASSLREGYGYTF	TGTGCCAGCAGCCTCAGGGAGGGCTATGGCTACACCTTC
once	-	TRBV5-1	TRBJ2-7	CASKEGEGYEQYF	TGCGCCAGCAAAGAGGGGGAAGGCTACGAGCAGTACTTC
-	TRBD1	TRBV9	TRBJ1-1	CASSVGPGQMNTEAFF	TGTGCCAGCAGCGTAGGCCCGGGACAGATGAACACTGAAGCTTTCTTT
once	-	TRBV5-4	TRBJ1-2	CASSPTGPSGYGYTF	TGTGCCAGCAGCCCCACCGGCCCGTCGGGCTATGGCTACACCTTC
once	TRBD2	TRBV4-1	TRBJ2-1	CASSPGTSGGREQFF	TGCGCCAGCAGCCCAGGGACTAGCGGGGGGAGAGAGCAGTTCTTC
-	-	TRBV27	TRBJ2-1	CASSLSAGAAYNEQFF	TGTGCCAGCAGTTTATCCGCGGGGGCCGCCTACAATGAGCAGTTCTTC
-	-	TRBV6-5	TRBJ1-2	CASRRGGSNYGYTF	TGTGCCAGCAGACGGGGGGGTTCTAACTATGGCTACACCTTC
-	TRBD2	TRBV6-5	TRBJ2-4	CASRTSGGENIQYF	TGTGCCAGTCGGACTAGCGGGGGAGAAAACATTCAGTACTTC
-	TRBD1	TRBV11-2	TRBJ1-2	CASSPFGTGGFGYTF	TGTGCCAGCAGCCCTTTTGGGACAGGGGGCTTTGGCTACACCTTC
-	-	TRBV10-2	TRBJ1-1	CASSVWASGVDTEAFF	TGCGCCAGCAGTGTGTGGGCGTCAGGGGTAGACACTGAAGCTTTCTTT
-	TRBD2	TRBV9	TRBJ2-3	CASSVGGSGGTDTQYF	TGTGCCAGCAGCGTAGGGGGTAGCGGGGGTACAGATACGCAGTATTTT
once	TRBD2	TRBV6-9	TRBJ2-1	CASSSGRGREYNEQFF	TGTGCCAGCAGTTCGGGGCGCGGGAGGGAGTACAATGAGCAGTTCTTC
-	TRBD1	TRBV5-1	TRBJ2-7	CASSLGAGGDEQYF	TGCGCCAGCAGCTTGGGGGCAGGGGGCGACGAGCAGTACTTC
-	-	TRBV15	TRBJ2-7	CATSRDLPYEQYF	TGTGCCACCAGCAGAGATCTGCCGTACGAGCAGTACTTC
-	TRBD1	TRBV18	TRBJ2-1	CASSWNRGSEQFF	TGTGCCAGCTCATGGAACAGGGGTAGTGAGCAGTTCTTC
-	-	TRBV27	TRBJ1-2	CASSPVARQDFYGYTF	TGTGCCAGCAGTCCCGTTGCCCGACAGGACTTCTATGGCTACACCTTC
-	-	TRBV4-1	TRBJ2-5	CASSPEGEETQYF	TGCGCCAGCAGCCCCGAGGGGGAAGAGACCCAGTACTTC
few	-	TRBV5-1	TRBJ1-2	CASRGELGTNGGYTF	TGCGCCAGCCGGGGGGAACTCGGGACGAACGGGGGCTACACCTTC
-	-	TRBV11-2	TRBJ1-3	CASSQMQGSPGNTIYF	TGTGCCAGCAGCCAGATGCAGGGGTCACCTGGAAACACCATATATTTT
-	TRBD2	TRBV7-2	TRBJ2-5	CASSLGLAGAQETQYF	TGTGCCAGCAGCTTAGGGTTAGCGGGGGCGCAAGAGACCCAGTACTTC
-	-	TRBV5-1	TRBJ2-3	CASSAERIRKDTDTQYF	TGCGCCAGCAGCGCTGAGCGTATTCGGAAAGACACAGATACGCAGTATTTT
-	-	TRBV5-4	TRBJ2-3	CASSRTSTDTQYF	TGTGCCAGCAGCCGGACTAGCACAGATACGCAGTATTTT
once	-	TRBV27	TRBJ1-3	CASSLRRSSGNTIYF	TGTGCCAGCAGCCTCAGGCGAAGCTCTGGAAACACCATATATTTT
-	TRBD2	TRBV29-1	TRBJ2-1	CSGWGAASGGPSYNEQFF	TGCAGCGGGTGGGGAGCGGCTAGCGGGGGCCCTTCCTACAATGAGCAGTTCTTC
-	TRBD2	TRBV7-9	TRBJ2-7	CASNGLGPGEQYF	TGTGCCAGCAATGGACTAGGCCCCGGCGAGCAGTACTTC
-	TRBD1	TRBV2	TRBJ1-2	CASRVHGTASYGYTF	TGTGCCAGCAGAGTCCACGGGACAGCGTCCTATGGCTACACCTTC
-	-	TRBV6-5	TRBJ1-5	CASSYGRGSNQPQHF	TGTGCCAGCAGTTACGGCCGTGGTAGCAATCAGCCCCAGCATTTT
-	TRBD1	TRBV11-2	TRBJ1-6	CASSWTGLNSPLHF	TGTGCCAGCAGCTGGACAGGGCTTAATTCACCCCTCCACTTT
once	TRBD1	TRBV30	TRBJ1-1	CAWSVGQGPYTEAFF	TGTGCCTGGAGTGTAGGACAGGGTCCTTACACTGAAGCTTTCTTT